The 15 T cell receptor beta chains listed next were all sequenced from one sample in a study of cytomegalovirus exposure and HLA in healthy donors. 60 Vbeta and 13 Jbeta primers were used in PCR. TCRdb keeps only in-frame clones here, not all; method: immunoSEQ multiplex PCR. The table records about 120,000 clones, around 74% of them present only once. Input material: PBMCs. The receptors here all came from a man in his 60s in good health and CMV-seropositive.

In its sample, this clone was seen a few times. The chain has TRBV7-6 and TRBJ2-5, with 13 bases lining up with TRBD2. V lost 7 bases, J lost 7 bases, and 9 bases stayed unmatched. There are 15 residues in the CDR3. Germline CDR1 and CDR2: SGHVS and FNYEAQ. CDR3 nucleotide sequence: TGTGCCAGCACACTAGGACTAGCGGGGGCCCCGACCCAGTACTTC. Its translation is CASTLGLAGAPTQYF.

DNA for the CDR3: TGTGCCAGCAGTTTTCAGGGGGCAACCTACAATGAGCAGTTCTTC. It encodes CASSFQGATYNEQFF. The V and J genes are TRBV27 and TRBJ2-1; 8 nucleotides align to TRBD1. Per germline, CDR1 MNHEY and CDR2 SMNVEV (reference sequence). V was pared by 3 bases and J by 2 bases, with 3 bases of the junction left unmatched. The CDR3 is made up of 15 amino acids.

CDR3 residues: CASSVAGRGMNTEAFF. The CDR3, as DNA: TGTGCCAGCAGTGTGGCAGGGAGGGGTATGAACACTGAAGCTTTCTTT. The chain employs TRBV2 and TRBJ1-1; D perhaps matches TRBD1 (5 bases). The CDR3 has 16 amino acids. V shed 4 bases and J shed 0 bases, with 15 bases lying between them. Germline CDR1 and CDR2: SNHLY and FYNNEI.

The chain employs TRBV30 and TRBJ1-5; tentatively, D is TRBD1 (5 bases). V was shortened by 0 bases and J by 9 bases, with 12 bases between the two germline ends. The CDR3 extends over 13 amino acids. The germline CDR1 and CDR2 sequences are GTSNPN and SVGIG (reference sequence). The CDR3 DNA sequence: TGTGCCTGGAGTGTAGATGGGGCAGGGCCCCAGCATTTT. It translates to CAWSVDGAGPQHF.

The genes are TRBV9 and TRBJ2-2; D may be TRBD1 (5 bases). There are 16 residues in the CDR3. The germline gives CDR1 SGDLS, CDR2 YYNGEE. V shed 3 bases and J shed 4 bases, with 16 bases lying between them. The CDR3 spells CASSAQGTESTGELFF. As DNA, the CDR3 is TGTGCCAGCAGCGCGCAGGGAACAGAAAGCACCGGGGAGCTGTTTTTT.

This sequence joins TRBV7-9 and TRBJ1-1; tentatively, D is TRBD1 (6 bases). The CDR3 has 12 residues. Looked up from germline, CDR1 is SEHNR and CDR2 is FQNEAQ (reference sequence). CDR3 nucleotide sequence: TGTGCAGACAGGCCGGGGAGTGCTGAAGCTTTCTTT. Its protein product is CADRPGSAEAFF.

The chain couples TRBV11-2 to TRBJ1-4; a weak D match, TRBD1 (5 bases). This CDR3 contains 14 residues. Deletions cut 5 bases from V and 8 bases from J, with 15 bases between. Germline V gene data show CDR1 as SGHAT and CDR2 as FQNNGV. Written as DNA, the CDR3 is TGTGCCAGCAGCCCTGAAAGGGGTAGAGAAAAACTGTTTTTT. Translating gives CASSPERGREKLFF.

Of note for this clone: Mismatch with germline at one junction end may stem from a read error. The chain couples TRBV5-6 to TRBJ2-7, with 7 positions matching TRBD2. Germline CDR1 is SGHDT and CDR2 is YYEEEE. This CDR3 comprises 13 residues. In DNA, the CDR3 is TGTGCCGGCAGCTTGGTCCAGGGAGGGGAGCAGTACTTC. It specifies CAGSLVQGGEQYF. The full variable domain, with the rest looked up from reference TRBV5-6 and TRBJ2-7, is DAGVTQSPTHLIKTRGQQVTLRCSPKSGHDTVSWYQQALGQGPQFIFQYYEEEERQRGNFPDRFSGHQFPNYSSELNVNALLLGDSALYLCAGSLVQGGEQYFGPGTRLTVT.

The rearrangement links TRBV5-1 to TRBJ2-3, with 8 bases fitting TRBD1. Germline assignment: CDR1 SGHRS and CDR2 YFSETQ. The junction had 3 bases not matched to a gene; V was cut back by 6 bases and J by 0 bases. CDR3 length: 14 amino acids. The CDR3 region has the DNA TGCGCCAGCATCCAGGGGGCAAGCACAGATACGCAGTATTTT. Amino acid sequence: CASIQGASTDTQYF.

The J gene is TRBJ1-1, the V gene TRBV28; D perhaps matches TRBD1 (6 bases). Germline assignment: CDR1 MDHEN and CDR2 SYDVKM. The CDR3 consists of 14 residues. The ends were cut back, 6 bases at V and 7 bases at J, with 18 bases in the middle. The CDR3 DNA follows: TGTGCCAGCAGCTCCACCTACAACAGGGATGAAGCTTTCTTT. Residues: CASSSTYNRDEAFF.

The V call is TRBV6-4, the J call TRBJ2-1; TRBD2 agrees at 9 bases. V trimming: 2 bases; J trimming: 7 bases; junction bases outside the gene matches: 6. Germline-derived CDR1 and CDR2 are MRHNA and SNTAGT. The CDR3 sequence is 15 residues long. CDR3 bases: TGTGCCAGCAGTGACGGGTCGGCGGGGGGGAATGAGCAGTTCTTC. It is translated as CASSDGSAGGNEQFF.

The rearrangement links TRBV13 to TRBJ1-1; 7 bases fit TRBD1. Germline CDR1 PRHDT, CDR2 FYEKMQ (reference sequence). This CDR3 spans 13 amino acids. V trimming: 3 bases; J trimming: 10 bases; junction bases outside the gene matches: 8. The CDR3 loop reads CASSFRVQGVAFF. The CDR3 region has the DNA TGTGCCAGCAGCTTCCGGGTCCAGGGGGTAGCTTTCTTT.

This chain uses TRBV27 with TRBJ2-5, with D possibly being TRBD1 (6 bases). Germline loops: CDR1 MNHEY, CDR2 SMNVEV (reference sequence). The CDR3 covers 15 residues. The germline V and J ends were trimmed by 0 bases and 11 bases, with 19 bases remaining between them. CDR3 protein: CASSLSRTATGEQYF. DNA for the CDR3: TGTGCCAGCAGTTTATCTAGGACAGCAACGGGTGAGCAGTACTTC.

This chain links TRBV7-9 with TRBJ1-1; D not certain. There are 15 residues in the CDR3. Germline CDR1 SEHNR, CDR2 FQNEAQ (reference sequence). Trimming left V 5 bases short and J 8 bases short, with 21 bases between. The CDR3 bases are TGTGCCAGCAGCCGACGGATGGTGGGGAGGGAAGAAGCTTTCTTT. Translating it yields CASSRRMVGREEAFF.

The chain couples TRBV5-4 to TRBJ2-1, with TRBD2 matching 12 bases. The V and J ends lost 4 bases and 4 bases, in that order; junction bases with no gene match: 6. The germline V gene encodes CDR1 SGHNT and CDR2 YYREEE (reference sequence). The CDR3 is 16 amino acids. The CDR3 nucleotides read TGTGCCAGCAGCCCACGACTAGCGGGAGTGTACAATGAGCAGTTCTTC. This sequence encodes CASSPRLAGVYNEQFF.